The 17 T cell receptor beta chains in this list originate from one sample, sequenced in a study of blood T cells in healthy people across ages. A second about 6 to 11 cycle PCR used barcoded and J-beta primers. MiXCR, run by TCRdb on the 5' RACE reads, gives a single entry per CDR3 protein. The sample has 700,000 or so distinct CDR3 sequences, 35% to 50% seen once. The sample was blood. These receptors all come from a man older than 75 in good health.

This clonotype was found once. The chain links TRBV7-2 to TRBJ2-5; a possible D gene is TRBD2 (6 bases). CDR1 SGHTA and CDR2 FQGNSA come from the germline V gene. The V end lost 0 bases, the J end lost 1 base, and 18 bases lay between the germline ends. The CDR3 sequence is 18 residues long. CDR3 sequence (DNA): TGTGCCAGCAGCTTAGCAGGCGTTGGACGAGCGGGCCAAGAGACCCAGTACTTC. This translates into CASSLAGVGRAGQETQYF. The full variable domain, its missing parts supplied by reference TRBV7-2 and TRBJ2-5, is GAGVSQSPSNKVTEKGKDVELRCDPISGHTALYWYRQSLGQGLEFLIYFQGNSAPDKSGLPSDRFSAERTGGSVSTLTIQRTQQEDSAVYLCASSLAGVGRAGQETQYFGPGTRLLVL.

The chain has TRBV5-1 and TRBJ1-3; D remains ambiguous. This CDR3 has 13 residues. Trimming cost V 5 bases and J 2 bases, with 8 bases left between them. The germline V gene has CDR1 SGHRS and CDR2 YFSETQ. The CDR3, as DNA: TGCGCCAGCAGAGGTGATCCTGGAAACACCATATATTTT. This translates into CASRGDPGNTIYF. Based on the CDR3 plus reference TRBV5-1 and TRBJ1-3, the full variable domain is KAGVTQTPRYLIKTRGQQVTLSCSPISGHRSVSWYQQTPGQGLQFLFEYFSETQRNKGNFPGRFSGRQFSNSRSEMNVSTLELGDSALYLCASRGDPGNTIYFGEGSWLTVV.

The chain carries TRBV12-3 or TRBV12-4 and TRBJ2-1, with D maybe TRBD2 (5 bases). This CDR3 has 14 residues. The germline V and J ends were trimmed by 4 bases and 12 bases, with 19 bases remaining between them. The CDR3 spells CASSSTPTRLGQFF. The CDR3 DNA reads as TGTGCCAGCAGTTCAACCCCTACTAGACTCGGGCAGTTCTTC.

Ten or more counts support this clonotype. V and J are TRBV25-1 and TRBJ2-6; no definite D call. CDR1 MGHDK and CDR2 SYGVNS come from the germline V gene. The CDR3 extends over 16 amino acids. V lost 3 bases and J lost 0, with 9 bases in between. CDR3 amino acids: CASSDLASSGANVLTF. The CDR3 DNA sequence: TGTGCCAGCAGTGATCTGGCGTCCTCTGGGGCCAACGTCCTGACTTTC.

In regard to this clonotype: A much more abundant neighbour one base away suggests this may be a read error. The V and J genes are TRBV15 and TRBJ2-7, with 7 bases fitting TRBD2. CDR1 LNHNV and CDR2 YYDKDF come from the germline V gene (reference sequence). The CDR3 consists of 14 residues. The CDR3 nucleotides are TGTGCCGCCAGCAGACCGGGGGGAAACTACGAGCAGTACTTC. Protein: CAASRPGGNYEQYF.

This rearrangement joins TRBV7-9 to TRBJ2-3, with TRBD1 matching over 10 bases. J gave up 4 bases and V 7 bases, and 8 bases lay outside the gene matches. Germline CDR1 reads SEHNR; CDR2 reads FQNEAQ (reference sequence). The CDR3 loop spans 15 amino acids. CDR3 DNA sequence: TGTGCCAGCAACCAGCGGGGACAGGGGCCAGATACGCAGTATTTT. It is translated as CASNQRGQGPDTQYF.

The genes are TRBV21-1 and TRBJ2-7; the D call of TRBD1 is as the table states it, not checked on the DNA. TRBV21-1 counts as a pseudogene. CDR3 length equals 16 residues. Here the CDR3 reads CASSERDRRVQYEQYF. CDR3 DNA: TGTGCCAGCAGCGAAAGGGACAGGCGTGTTCAATACGAGCAGTACTTC.

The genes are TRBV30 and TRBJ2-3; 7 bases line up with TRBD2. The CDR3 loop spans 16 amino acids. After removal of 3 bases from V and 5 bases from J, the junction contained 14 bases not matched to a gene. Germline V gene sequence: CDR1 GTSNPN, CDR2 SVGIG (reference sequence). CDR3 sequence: CAWRGWLAAEGDTQYF. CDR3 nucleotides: TGTGCCTGGAGGGGTTGGCTAGCGGCAGAGGGAGATACGCAGTATTTT.

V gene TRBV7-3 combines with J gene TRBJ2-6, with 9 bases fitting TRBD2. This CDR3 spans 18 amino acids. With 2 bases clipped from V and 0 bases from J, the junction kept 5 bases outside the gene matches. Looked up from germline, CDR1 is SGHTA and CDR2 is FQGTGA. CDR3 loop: CASSLALAGTSGANVLTF. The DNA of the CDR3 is TGTGCCAGCAGCTTAGCGCTAGCGGGAACCTCTGGGGCCAACGTCCTGACTTTC.

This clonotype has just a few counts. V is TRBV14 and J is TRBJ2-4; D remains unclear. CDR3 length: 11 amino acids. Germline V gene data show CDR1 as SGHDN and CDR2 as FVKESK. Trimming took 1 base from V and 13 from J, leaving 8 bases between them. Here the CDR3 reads CASSQGPQQYF. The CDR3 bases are TGTGCCAGCAGCCAAGGTCCCCAGCAGTACTTC.

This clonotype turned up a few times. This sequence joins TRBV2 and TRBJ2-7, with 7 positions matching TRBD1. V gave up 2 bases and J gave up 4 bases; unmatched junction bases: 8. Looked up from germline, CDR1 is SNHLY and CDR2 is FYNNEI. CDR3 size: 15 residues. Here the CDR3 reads CASSEPGQRLYEQYF. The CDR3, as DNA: TGTGCCAGCAGTGAACCGGGACAGAGATTATACGAGCAGTACTTC.

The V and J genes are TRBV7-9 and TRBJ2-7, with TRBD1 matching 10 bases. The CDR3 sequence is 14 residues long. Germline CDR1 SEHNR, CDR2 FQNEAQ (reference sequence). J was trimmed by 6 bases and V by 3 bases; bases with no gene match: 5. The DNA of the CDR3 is TGTGCCAGCAGCTTCGGACAGGGGGGAGGCGAGCAGTACTTC. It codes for CASSFGQGGGEQYF.

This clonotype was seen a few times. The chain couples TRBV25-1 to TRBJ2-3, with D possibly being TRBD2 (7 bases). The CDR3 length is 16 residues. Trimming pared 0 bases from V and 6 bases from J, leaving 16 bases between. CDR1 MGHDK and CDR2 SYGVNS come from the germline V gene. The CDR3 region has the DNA TGTGCCAGCAGTGAATATAAGGGGGGGTCCAAGGATACGCAGTATTTT. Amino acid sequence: CASSEYKGGSKDTQYF.

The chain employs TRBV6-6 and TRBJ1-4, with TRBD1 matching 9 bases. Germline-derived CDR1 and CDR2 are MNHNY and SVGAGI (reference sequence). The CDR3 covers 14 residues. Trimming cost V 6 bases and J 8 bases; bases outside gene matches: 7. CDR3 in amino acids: CASSWDRALEKLFF. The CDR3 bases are TGTGCCAGCAGCTGGGACAGGGCACTCGAAAAACTGTTTTTT.

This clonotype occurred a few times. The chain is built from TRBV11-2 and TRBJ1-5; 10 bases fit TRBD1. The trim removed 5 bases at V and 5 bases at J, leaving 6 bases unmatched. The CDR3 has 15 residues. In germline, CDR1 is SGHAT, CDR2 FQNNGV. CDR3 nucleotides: TGTGCCAGCAGCCTCGGGACAGGGGTTGATCAGCCCCAGCATTTT. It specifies CASSLGTGVDQPQHF.

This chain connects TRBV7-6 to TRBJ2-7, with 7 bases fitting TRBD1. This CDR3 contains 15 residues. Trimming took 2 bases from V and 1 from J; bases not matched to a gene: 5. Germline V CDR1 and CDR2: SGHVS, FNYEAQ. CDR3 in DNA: TGTGCCAGCAGCTTAAATCGGGACAGTTCCTACGAGCAGTACTTC. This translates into CASSLNRDSSYEQYF.

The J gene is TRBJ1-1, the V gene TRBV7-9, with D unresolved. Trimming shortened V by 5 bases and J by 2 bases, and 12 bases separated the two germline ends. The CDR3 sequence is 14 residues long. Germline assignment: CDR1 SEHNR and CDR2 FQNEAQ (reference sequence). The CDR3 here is CASSQTAINTEAFF. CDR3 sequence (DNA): TGTGCCAGCAGCCAGACTGCTATTAACACTGAAGCTTTCTTT.